Below, 8 T cell receptor beta chains from the same sample are listed, as sequenced in a study of T cell responses to AZD1222 COVID-19 vaccine. Sequenced by immunoSEQ multiplex PCR; TCRdb stores in-frame clones only, minus some. Altogether around 110,000 clones are present, 90% being singletons, with the ten largest covering approximately 8.2%. Specimen: peripheral blood, collected 28 days after the second AZD1222 dose. All receptors derive from an adult who received the AZD1222 COVID-19 vaccine.

This chain joins TRBV3-1 (or the pseudogene TRBV3-2) and TRBJ1-2; D not certain. Trimming took off 1 base at V and 5 bases at J, with 5 bases between the two ends. The V gene's germline CDR1 is LGHDT and CDR2 YNNKEL (reference sequence). This CDR3 region has 12 residues. CDR3 residues: CASSQARYGYTF. The CDR3 DNA reads TGTGCCAGCAGCCAAGCCAGGTATGGCTACACCTTC.

The chain links TRBV7-2 to TRBJ2-7, with D possibly being TRBD1 or TRBD2 (5 bases each). This CDR3 is 14 amino acids long. Germline V gene lookup returns CDR1 SGHTA and CDR2 FQGNSA. The germline V and J ends were trimmed by 1 base and 5 bases, with 12 bases remaining between them. The CDR3: CASSLGQGRDEQYF. CDR3 nucleotide sequence: TGTGCCAGCAGCTTAGGGCAGGGACGGGACGAGCAGTACTTC.

V is TRBV10-1 and J is TRBJ2-7; 7 bases align to TRBD1. This CDR3 region has 16 residues. Germline V gene sequence: CDR1 WNHNN, CDR2 SYGVQD (reference sequence). V shed 2 bases and J 4 bases; nucleotides not matched to a gene: 11. CDR3 region: CASSEHHRGPLYEQYF. The DNA for the CDR3 is TGCGCCAGCAGTGAGCACCACAGGGGCCCCCTTTACGAGCAGTACTTC.

This chain links TRBV5-1 with TRBJ1-1; D ambiguous. The germline gives CDR1 SGHRS, CDR2 YFSETQ. The CDR3 sequence is 15 residues long. The ends were cut back, 1 base at V and 1 base at J, with 11 bases in the middle. The chain's CDR3 is CASSLLRSTNTEAFF. The CDR3, as DNA: TGCGCCAGCAGCTTGCTCCGGTCAACGAACACTGAAGCTTTCTTT.

As DNA, the CDR3 is TGTGCCAGCAGTTTATTTTACTCTGGGGCCAACGTCCTGACTTTC. Protein product: CASSLFYSGANVLTF. The chain links TRBV27 to TRBJ2-6; no firm D call. Germline V CDR1 and CDR2: MNHEY, SMNVEV (reference sequence). The CDR3 totals 15 residues. Trimming removed 1 base at V and 0 bases at J, with 4 bases between. The entire variable domain, with the rest obtained from reference TRBV27 and TRBJ2-6, is as follows: EAQVTQNPRYLITVTGKKLTVTCSQNMNHEYMSWYRQDPGLGLRQIYYSMNVEVTDKGDVPEGYKVSRKEKRNFPLILESPSPNQTSLYFCASSLFYSGANVLTFGAGSRLTVL.

The V call is TRBV7-2, the J call TRBJ2-4; 7 nucleotides agree with TRBD1. Germline V gene lookup returns CDR1 SGHTA and CDR2 FQGNSA. The ends lost 5 bases at V and 6 bases at J; junction bases unmatched: 13. This CDR3 has 16 amino acids. The CDR3 loop is CASSPGQVLTSNIQYF. CDR3 nucleotides: TGTGCCAGCAGCCCTGGACAGGTGTTAACCTCAAACATTCAGTACTTC.

This clone is a singleton in its sample. The chain recombines TRBV5-4 with TRBJ1-1; possibly TRBD1 for D (5 bases). From germline, CDR1 is SGHNT and CDR2 YYREEE (reference sequence). V dropped 0 bases and J dropped 5 bases, with 8 bases sitting between them. This CDR3 spans 13 amino acids. CDR3: CASSLVGETEAFF. The DNA of the CDR3 is TGTGCCAGCAGCTTGGTGGGGGAAACTGAAGCTTTCTTT.

This clone was picked up one time. The V gene is TRBV5-8, the J gene TRBJ2-6, with D maybe TRBD1 (6 bases). The CDR3 is 18 amino acids. V gave up 4 bases and J gave up 0 bases, with 17 bases separating them. Germline CDR1 SGHTS, CDR2 YDEGEE. CDR3 in DNA: TGTGCCAGCAGCCACCAACACAGGGCCCGCTCTGGGGCCAACGTCCTGACTTTC. Translating it yields CASSHQHRARSGANVLTF.